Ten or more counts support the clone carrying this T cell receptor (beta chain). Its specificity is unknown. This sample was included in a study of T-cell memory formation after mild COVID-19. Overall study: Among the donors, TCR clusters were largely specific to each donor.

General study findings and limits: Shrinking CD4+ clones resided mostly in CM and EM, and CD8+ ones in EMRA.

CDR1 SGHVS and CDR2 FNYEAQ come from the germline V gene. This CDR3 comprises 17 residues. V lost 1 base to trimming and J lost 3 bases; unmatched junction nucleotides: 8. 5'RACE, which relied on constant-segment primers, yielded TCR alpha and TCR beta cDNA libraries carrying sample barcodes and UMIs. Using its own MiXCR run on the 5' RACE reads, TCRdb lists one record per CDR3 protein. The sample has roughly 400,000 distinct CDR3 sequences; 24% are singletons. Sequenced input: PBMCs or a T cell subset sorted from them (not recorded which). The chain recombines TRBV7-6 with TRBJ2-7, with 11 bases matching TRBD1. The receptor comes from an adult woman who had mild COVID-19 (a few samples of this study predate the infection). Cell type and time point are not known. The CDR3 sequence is CASSLEDVGTGGYEQYF. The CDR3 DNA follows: TGTGCCAGCAGCTTAGAGGATGTGGGGACAGGGGGCTACGAGCAGTACTTC.